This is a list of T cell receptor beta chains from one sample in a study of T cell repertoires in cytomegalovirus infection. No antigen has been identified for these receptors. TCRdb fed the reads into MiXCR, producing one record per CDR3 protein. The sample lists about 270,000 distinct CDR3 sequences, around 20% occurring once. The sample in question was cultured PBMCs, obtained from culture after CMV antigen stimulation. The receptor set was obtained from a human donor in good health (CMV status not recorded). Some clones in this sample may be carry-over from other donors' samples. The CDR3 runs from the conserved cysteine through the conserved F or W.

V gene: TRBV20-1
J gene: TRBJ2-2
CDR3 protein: CSVGGTAGELFF

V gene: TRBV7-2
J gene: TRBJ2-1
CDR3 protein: CASSLTPTSGRRDNEQFF

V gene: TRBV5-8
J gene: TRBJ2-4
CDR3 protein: CASSLAKNIQYF

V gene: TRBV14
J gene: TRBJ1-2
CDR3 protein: CASSQYRVGYTF

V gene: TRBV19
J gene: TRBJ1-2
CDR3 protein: CASSPTLYGYTF

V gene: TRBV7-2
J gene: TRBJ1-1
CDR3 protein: CASSTDGNTEAFF

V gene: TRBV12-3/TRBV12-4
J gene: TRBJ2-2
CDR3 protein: CASRNDTGELFF

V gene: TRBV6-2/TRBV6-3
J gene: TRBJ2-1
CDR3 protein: CASTPGLPSYNEQFF

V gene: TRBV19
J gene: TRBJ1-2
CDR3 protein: CASSLGQVYGYTF

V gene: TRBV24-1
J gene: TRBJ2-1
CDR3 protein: CATSDLMAGDSYNEQFF

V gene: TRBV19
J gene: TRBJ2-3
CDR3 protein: CASSIWGRDTDTQYF

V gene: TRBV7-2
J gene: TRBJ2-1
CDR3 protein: CASGSLGDNEQFF

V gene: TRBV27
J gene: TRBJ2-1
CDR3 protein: CASSLRAGGNEQFF

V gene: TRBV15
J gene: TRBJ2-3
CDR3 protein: CATSRDFAPDTQYF

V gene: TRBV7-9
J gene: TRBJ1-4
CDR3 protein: CASSLSGSKNEKLFF

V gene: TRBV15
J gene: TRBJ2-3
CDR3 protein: CATSRTGTSGDTQYF

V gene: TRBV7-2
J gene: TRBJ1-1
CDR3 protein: CASSLGGLYTEAFF

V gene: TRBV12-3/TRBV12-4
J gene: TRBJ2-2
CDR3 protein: CASSLALSGNTGELFF

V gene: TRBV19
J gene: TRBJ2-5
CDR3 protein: CASGQKTQETQYF

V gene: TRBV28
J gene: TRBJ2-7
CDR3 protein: CASSSGTDWQYF

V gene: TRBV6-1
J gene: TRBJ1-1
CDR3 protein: CASGNRVNTEAFF

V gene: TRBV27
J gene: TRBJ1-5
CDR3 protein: CASSPLNSNQPQHF

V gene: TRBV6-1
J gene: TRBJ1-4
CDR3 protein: CASSEALPAATNEKLFF

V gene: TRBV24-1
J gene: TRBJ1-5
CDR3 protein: CATSDSYQTGRSNQPQHF

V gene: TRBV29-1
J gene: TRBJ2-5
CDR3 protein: CSVEGGLGETQYF

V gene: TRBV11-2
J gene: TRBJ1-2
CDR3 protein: CASNGQDIHGYTF

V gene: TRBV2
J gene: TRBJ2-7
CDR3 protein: CAKSGAGGEEQYF

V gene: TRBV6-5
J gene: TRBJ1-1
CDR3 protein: CASSYSDRETEAFF

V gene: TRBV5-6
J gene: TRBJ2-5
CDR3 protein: CASSLGNRGRTQETQYF

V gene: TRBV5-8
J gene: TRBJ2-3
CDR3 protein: CASSLGWDRKADTQYF

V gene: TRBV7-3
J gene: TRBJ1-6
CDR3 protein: CASSPGSGNSPLHF

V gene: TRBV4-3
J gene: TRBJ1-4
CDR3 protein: CASSQDGGGTEKLFF

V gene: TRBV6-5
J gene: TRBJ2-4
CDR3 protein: CASGSQGSAKNIQYF

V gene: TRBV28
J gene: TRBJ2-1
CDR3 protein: CASHDGGEQFF

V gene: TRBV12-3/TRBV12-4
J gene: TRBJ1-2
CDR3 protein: CASSQDGIRGYTF

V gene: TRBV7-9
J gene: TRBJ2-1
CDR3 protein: CASSSGAGGRNEQFF

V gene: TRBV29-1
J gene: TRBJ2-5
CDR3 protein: CSPPAQGTGTHQETQYF

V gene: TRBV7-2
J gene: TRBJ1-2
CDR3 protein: CASTLKQRNYGYTF

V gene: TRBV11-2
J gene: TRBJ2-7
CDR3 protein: CASRVPGLAGSEQYF

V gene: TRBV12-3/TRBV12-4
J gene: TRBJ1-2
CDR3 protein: CASSRDSGGYTF

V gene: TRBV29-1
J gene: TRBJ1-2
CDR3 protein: CSVWDRSYGYTF

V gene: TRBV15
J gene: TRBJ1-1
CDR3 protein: CATSRAWEGTEAFF

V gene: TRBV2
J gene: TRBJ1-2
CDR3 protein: CASSEGPGFDGYTF

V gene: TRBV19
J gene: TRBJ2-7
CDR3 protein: CASIKGRHERDSYEQYF

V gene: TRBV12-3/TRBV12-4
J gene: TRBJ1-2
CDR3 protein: CASRGKGYGYTF

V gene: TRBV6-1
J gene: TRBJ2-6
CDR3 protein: CASSEATGANVLTF

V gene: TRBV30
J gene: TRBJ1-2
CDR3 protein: CALGRAYGYTF

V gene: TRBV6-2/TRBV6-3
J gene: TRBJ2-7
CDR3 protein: CASSYSTLATYEQYF

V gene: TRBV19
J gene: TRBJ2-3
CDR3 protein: CASRFLDTQYF

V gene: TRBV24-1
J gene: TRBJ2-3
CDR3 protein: CATGSSSIEQYF

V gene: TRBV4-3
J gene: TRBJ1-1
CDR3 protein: CASSQDMGEAFF

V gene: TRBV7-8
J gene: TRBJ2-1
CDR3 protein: CASSSRTSFYNEQFF

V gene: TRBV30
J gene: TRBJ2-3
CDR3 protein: CAWSTGMGTDTQYF

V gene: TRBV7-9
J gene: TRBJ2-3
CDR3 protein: CASSSPTTSGILDF

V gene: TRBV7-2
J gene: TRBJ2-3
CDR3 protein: CASSLVGQHTQYF

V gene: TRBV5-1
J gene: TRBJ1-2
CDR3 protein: CASNRDRENYGYTF

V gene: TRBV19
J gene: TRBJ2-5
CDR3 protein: CASSINRGLHSQTQYF

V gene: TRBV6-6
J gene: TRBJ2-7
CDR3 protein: CASSPGTSGVREQYF